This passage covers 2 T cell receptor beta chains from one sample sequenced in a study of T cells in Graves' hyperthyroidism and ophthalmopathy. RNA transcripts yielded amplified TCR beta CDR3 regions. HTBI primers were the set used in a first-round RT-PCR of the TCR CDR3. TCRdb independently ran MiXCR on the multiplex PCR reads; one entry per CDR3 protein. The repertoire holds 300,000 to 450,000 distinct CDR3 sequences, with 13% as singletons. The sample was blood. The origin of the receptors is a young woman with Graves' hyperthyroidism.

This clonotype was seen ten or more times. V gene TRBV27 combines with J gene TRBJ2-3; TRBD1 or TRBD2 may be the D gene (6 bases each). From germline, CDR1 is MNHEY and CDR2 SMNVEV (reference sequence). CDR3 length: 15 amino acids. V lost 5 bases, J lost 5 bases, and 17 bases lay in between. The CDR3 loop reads CASSTLGGSRDTQYF. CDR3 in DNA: TGTGCCAGCAGTACATTAGGGGGGTCGAGAGATACGCAGTATTTT.

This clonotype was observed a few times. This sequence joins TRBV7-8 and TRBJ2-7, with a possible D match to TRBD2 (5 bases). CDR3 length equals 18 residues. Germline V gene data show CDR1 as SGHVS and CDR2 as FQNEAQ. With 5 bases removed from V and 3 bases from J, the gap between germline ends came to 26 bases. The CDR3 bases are TGTGCCAGCAGCCCCCGTCAACCTTCGTTAAATGGAGGCTACGAGCAGTACTTC. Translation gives CASSPRQPSLNGGYEQYF.